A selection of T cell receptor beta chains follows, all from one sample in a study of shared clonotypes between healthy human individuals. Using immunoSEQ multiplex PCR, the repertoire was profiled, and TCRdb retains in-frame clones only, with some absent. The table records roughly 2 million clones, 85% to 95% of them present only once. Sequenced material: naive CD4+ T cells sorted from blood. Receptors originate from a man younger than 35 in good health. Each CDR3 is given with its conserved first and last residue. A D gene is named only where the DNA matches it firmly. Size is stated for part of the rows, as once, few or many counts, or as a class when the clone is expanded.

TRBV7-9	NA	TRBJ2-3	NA	TGTGCCAGCAGCATCCTTCCATCGGCCGGGGATACGCAGTATTTT	CASSILPSAGDTQYF
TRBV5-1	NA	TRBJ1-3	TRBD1	TGCGCCAGCAGCTTGGAAATTTCTACAGGGGCTTATGGAAACACCATATATTTT	CASSLEISTGAYGNTIYF
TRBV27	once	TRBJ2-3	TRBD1	TGTGCCAGCAGTTCGGACAGGGACACAGATACGCAGTATTTT	CASSSDRDTDTQYF
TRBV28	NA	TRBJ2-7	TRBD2	TGTGCCAGCAGGCTAGCGGGAGGGCATTTCAACGAGCAGTACTTC	CASRLAGGHFNEQYF
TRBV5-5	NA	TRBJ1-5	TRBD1	TGTGCCAGCAGCCCCCAGGACAGGGATCAGCCCCAGCATTTT	CASSPQDRDQPQHF
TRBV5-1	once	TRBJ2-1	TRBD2	TGCGCCAGCAGCTTGACCCTAGCGGGGAACAATGAGCAGTTCTTC	CASSLTLAGNNEQFF
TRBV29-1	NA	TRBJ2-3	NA	TGCAGCGTTGGGCAGAGCACAGATACGCAGTATTTT	CSVGQSTDTQYF
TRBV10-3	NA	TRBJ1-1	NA	TGTGCCATCAGTGAAGCCGGGATCCCGGCTAACACTGAAGCTTTCTTT	CAISEAGIPANTEAFF
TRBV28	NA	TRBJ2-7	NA	TGTGCCAGCAGTTCCGGGGCTTCGGGGGCCCGTTACGAGCAGTACTTC	CASSSGASGARYEQYF
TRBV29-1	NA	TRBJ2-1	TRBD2	TGCAGCGTTGAAGGCCTAGCGGGAGGGCCCTCTGATGAGCAGTTCTTC	CSVEGLAGGPSDEQFF
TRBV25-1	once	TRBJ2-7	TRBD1	TGTGCCAGCATGGTAATCGGACAGGGGGGGAACGAGCAGTACTTC	CASMVIGQGGNEQYF
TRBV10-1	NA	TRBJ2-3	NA	TGCGCCAGCGGAAAGACACATCCAGATACGCAGTATTTT	CASGKTHPDTQYF
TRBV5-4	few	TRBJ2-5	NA	TGTGCCAGCAGCCGGGCGCGGGAGACCCAGTACTTC	CASSRARETQYF
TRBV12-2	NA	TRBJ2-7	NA	TGTGCAAGTCGCTGGAGACACAGGGGCTACGAGCAGTACTTC	CASRWRHRGYEQYF
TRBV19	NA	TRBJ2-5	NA	TGTGCCAGTAGTATAGCCTCGTTGGAGACCCAGTACTTC	CASSIASLETQYF